This is a list of T cell receptor beta chains from one sample in a study of blood T cell repertoires in COVID-19. TCRdb's table, derived via immunoSEQ multiplex PCR, lists solely in-frame clones and lacks some. The profile covers 150,000 to 200,000 clones, with approximately 90% appearing a single time and 4.4% taken by the ten largest. Sample: peripheral blood. Receptors were obtained from a human donor in a cohort sampled during active COVID-19. The CDR3 runs from the conserved cysteine through the conserved F or W. The D gene is left open where the match is weak. Clone sizes are given selectively: once, few, many, or a class where the clone is expanded.

size: -; D: -; V: TRBV6-6; J: TRBJ1-1; CDR3: CASSYDWRGEAFF; DNA: TGTGCCAGCAGTTACGATTGGCGGGGGGAAGCTTTCTTT
size: once; D: TRBD1; V: TRBV7-9; J: TRBJ2-1; CDR3: CASSLDRGPGDEQFF; DNA: TGTGCCAGCAGCTTGGACAGGGGGCCTGGTGATGAGCAGTTCTTC
size: -; D: -; V: TRBV16; J: TRBJ2-3; CDR3: CASSQASTQYF; DNA: TGTGCCAGCAGCCAAGCTAGCACGCAGTATTTT
size: -; D: TRBD2; V: TRBV10-3; J: TRBJ2-1; CDR3: CAVRSGARDEQFF; DNA: TGTGCCGTCCGTAGCGGGGCGAGAGATGAGCAGTTCTTC
size: -; D: TRBD2; V: TRBV11-2; J: TRBJ2-5; CDR3: CASSLAGGQAVTQYF; DNA: TGTGCCAGCAGCTTAGCGGGAGGACAAGCAGTGACCCAGTACTTC
size: -; D: -; V: TRBV6-6; J: TRBJ1-3; CDR3: CASNSQATGNTIYF; DNA: TGTGCCAGCAATTCACAGGCGACTGGAAACACCATATATTTT
size: -; D: -; V: TRBV6-2/TRBV6-3; J: TRBJ2-5; CDR3: CASSYGLGVAVTQYF; DNA: TGTGCCAGCAGTTACGGGCTAGGGGTAGCCGTGACCCAGTACTTC
size: -; D: TRBD2; V: TRBV18; J: TRBJ2-1; CDR3: CASSPPTSGYNEQFF; DNA: TGTGCCAGCTCACCACCGACTAGCGGCTACAATGAGCAGTTCTTC
size: -; D: -; V: TRBV5-1; J: TRBJ2-1; CDR3: CASSVGDSYNEQFF; DNA: TGCGCCAGCAGTGTCGGGGACTCCTACAATGAGCAGTTCTTC
size: once; D: TRBD2; V: TRBV7-2; J: TRBJ2-3; CDR3: CASSKAGATDTQYF; DNA: TGTGCCAGCAGCAAAGCGGGGGCCACAGATACGCAGTATTTT
size: -; D: -; V: TRBV19; J: TRBJ2-7; CDR3: CASSIPGNEQYF; DNA: TGTGCCAGTAGTATTCCGGGAAACGAGCAGTACTTC
size: -; D: TRBD2; V: TRBV18; J: TRBJ2-1; CDR3: CASSSNRLAGANEQFF; DNA: TGTGCCAGCTCATCCAACCGACTAGCGGGAGCAAATGAGCAGTTCTTC
size: -; D: TRBD1; V: TRBV5-4; J: TRBJ1-2; CDR3: CASRRTGVYGYTF; DNA: TGTGCCAGCAGGCGGACAGGGGTCTATGGCTACACCTTC
size: -; D: TRBD1; V: TRBV7-8; J: TRBJ2-5; CDR3: CASSLGDRAETQYF; DNA: TGTGCCAGCAGCTTAGGGGACAGGGCAGAGACCCAGTACTTC
size: -; D: TRBD2; V: TRBV9; J: TRBJ2-1; CDR3: CASSVGPSGSYNEQFF; DNA: TGTGCCAGCAGCGTAGGCCCTAGCGGGAGCTACAATGAGCAGTTCTTC
size: -; D: TRBD1; V: TRBV29-1; J: TRBJ1-4; CDR3: CSVAVPTGTNEKLFF; DNA: TGCAGCGTTGCTGTCCCGACAGGGACTAATGAAAAACTGTTTTTT